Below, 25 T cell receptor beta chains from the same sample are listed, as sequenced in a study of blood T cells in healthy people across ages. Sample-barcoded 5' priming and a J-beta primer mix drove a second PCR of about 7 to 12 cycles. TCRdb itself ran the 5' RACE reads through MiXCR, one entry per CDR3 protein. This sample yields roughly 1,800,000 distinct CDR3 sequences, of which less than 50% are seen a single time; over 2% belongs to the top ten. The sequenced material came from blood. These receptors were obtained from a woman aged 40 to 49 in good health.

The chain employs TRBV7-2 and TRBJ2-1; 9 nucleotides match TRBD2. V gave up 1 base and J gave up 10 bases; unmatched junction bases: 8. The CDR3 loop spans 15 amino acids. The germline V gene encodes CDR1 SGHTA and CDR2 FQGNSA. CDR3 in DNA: TGTGCCAGCAGCTTAGTGGCGGGGGGGTTCCGGGAGCAGTTCTTC. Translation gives CASSLVAGGFREQFF.

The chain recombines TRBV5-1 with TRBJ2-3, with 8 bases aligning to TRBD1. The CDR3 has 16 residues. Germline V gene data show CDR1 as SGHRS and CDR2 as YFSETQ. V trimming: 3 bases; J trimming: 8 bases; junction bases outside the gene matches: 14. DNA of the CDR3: TGCGCCAGCAGCTCCCGGGACAGGCAAGGGCCAGTTACGCAGTATTTT. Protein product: CASSSRDRQGPVTQYF.

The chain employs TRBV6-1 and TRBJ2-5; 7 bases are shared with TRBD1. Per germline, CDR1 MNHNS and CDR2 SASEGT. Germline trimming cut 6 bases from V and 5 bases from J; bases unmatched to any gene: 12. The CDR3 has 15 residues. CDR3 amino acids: CASSPSIGGRETQYF. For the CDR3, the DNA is TGTGCCAGCAGCCCTTCGATAGGGGGCCGGGAGACCCAGTACTTC.

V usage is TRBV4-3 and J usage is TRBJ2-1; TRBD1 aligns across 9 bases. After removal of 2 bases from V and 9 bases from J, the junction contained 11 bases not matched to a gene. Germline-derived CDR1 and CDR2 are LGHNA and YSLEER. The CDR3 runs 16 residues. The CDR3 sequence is CASSQFGTGFHPEQFF. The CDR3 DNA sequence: TGCGCCAGCAGCCAATTCGGGACAGGGTTTCATCCTGAGCAGTTCTTC.

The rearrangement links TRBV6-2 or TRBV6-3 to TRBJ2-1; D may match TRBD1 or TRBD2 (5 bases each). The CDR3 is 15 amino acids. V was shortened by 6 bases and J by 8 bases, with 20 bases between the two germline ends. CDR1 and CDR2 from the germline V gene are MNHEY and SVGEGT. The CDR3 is CASSRGDLLGDEQFF. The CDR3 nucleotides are TGTGCCAGCAGCCGTGGGGATCTCCTGGGGGATGAGCAGTTCTTC.

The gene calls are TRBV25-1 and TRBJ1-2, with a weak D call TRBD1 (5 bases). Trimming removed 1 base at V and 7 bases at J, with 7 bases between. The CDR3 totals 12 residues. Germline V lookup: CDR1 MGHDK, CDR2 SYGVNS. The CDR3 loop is CASSELGAGYTF. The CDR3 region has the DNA TGTGCCAGCAGTGAATTAGGGGCTGGCTACACCTTC.

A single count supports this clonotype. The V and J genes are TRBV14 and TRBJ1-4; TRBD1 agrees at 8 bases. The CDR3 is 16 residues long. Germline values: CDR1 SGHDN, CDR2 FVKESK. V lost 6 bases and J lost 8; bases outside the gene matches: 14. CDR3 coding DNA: TGTGCCAGCAGTCCGAGGGACAGGACGATATGGGAAAAACTGTTTTTT. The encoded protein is CASSPRDRTIWEKLFF.

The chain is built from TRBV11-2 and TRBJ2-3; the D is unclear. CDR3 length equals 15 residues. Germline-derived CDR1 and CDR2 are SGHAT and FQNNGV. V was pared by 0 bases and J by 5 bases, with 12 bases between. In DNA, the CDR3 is TGTGCCAGCAGCTTAGATCGTGGCCGCAAAGATACGCAGTATTTT. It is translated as CASSLDRGRKDTQYF.

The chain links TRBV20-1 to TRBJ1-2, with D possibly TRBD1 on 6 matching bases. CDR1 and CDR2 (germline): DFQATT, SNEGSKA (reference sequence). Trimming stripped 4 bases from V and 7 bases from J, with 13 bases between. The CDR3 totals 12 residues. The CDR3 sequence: CSAKPTGLGYTF. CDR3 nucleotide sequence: TGCAGTGCTAAACCAACAGGGCTTGGCTACACCTTC.

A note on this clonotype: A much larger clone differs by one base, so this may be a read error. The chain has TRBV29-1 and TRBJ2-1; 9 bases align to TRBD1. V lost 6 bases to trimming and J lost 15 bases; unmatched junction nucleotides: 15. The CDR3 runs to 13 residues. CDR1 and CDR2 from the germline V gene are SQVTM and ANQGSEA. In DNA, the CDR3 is TGCAGCGTCGCCTCTATTATCGGACAGGGGTTGTTCTTC. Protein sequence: CSVASIIGQGLFF.

CDR3 in amino acids: CASQRGEETQYF. Here the CDR3 DNA reads TGTGCCAGCCAACGGGGTGAGGAGACCCAGTACTTC. V usage is TRBV9 and J usage is TRBJ2-5, with a weak D call TRBD2 (5 bases). V was cut by 7 bases and J by 5 bases, with 12 bases left in between. From germline, CDR1 is SGDLS and CDR2 YYNGEE. This CDR3 is built from 12 residues.

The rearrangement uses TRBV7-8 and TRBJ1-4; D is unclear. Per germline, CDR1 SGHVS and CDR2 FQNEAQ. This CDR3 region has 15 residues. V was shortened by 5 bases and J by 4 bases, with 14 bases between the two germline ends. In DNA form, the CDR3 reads TGTGCCAGCAGCCCGTCCCAAGGCCGTAATGAAAAACTGTTTTTT. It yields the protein CASSPSQGRNEKLFF.

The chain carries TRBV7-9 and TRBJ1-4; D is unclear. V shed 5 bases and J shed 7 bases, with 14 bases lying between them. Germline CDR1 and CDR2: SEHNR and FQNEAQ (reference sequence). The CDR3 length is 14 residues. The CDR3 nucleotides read TGTGCCAGCAGCGCCTCAGGAGTTGGTGAAAAACTGTTTTTT. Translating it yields CASSASGVGEKLFF.

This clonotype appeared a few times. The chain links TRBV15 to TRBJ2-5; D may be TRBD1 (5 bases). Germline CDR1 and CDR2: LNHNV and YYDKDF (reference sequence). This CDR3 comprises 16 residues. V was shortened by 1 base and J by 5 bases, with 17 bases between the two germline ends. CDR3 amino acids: CATSRAIPQGRETQYF. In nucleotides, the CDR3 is TGTGCCACCAGCAGAGCCATACCCCAGGGTCGGGAGACCCAGTACTTC.

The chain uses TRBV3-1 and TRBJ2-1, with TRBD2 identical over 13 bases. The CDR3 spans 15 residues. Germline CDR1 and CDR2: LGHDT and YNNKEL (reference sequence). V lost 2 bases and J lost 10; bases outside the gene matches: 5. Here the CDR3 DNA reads TGTGCCAGCAGCCAAACTAGCGGGGGGGCCAAGGAGCAGTTCTTC. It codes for CASSQTSGGAKEQFF.

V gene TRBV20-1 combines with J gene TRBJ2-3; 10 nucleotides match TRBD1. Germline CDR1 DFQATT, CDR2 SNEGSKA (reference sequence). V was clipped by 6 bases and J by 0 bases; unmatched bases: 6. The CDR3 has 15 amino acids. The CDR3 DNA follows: TGCAGTGCGTTTGACAGGGGGCGAAGCACAGATACGCAGTATTTT. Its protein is CSAFDRGRSTDTQYF.

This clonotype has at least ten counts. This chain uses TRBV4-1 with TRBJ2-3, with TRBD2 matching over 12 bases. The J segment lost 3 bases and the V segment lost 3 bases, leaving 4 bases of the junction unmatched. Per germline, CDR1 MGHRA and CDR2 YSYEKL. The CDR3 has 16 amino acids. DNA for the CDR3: TGCGCCAGCAGCCACCCCGGGACTAGCGGGACAGATACGCAGTATTTT. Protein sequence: CASSHPGTSGTDTQYF.

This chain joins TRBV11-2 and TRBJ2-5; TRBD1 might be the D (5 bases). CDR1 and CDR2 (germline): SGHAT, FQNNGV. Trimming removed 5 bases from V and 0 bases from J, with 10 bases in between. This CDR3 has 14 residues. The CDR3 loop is CASSGRQYQETQYF. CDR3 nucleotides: TGTGCCAGCAGCGGAAGACAGTACCAAGAGACCCAGTACTTC.

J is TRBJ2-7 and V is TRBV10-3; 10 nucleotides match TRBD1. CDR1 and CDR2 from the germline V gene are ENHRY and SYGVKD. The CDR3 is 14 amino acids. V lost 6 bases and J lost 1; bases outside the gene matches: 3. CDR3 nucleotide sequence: TGTGCCATCAGGGGGACAGGGGTATCCTACGAGCAGTACTTC. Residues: CAIRGTGVSYEQYF.

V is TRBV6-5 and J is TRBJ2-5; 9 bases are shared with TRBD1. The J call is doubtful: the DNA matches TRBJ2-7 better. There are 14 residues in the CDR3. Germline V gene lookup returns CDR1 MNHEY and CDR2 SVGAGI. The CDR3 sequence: CASSKQGAFYEQYF. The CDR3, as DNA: TGTGCCAGCAGTAAACAGGGGGCGTTCTACGAGCAGTACTTC.

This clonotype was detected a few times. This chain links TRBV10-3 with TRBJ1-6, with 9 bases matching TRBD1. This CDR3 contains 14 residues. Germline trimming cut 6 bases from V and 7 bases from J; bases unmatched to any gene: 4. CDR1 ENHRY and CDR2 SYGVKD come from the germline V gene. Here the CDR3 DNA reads TGTGCCATCAGACGGACAGGGGAAAATTCACCCCTCCACTTT. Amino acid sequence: CAIRRTGENSPLHF.

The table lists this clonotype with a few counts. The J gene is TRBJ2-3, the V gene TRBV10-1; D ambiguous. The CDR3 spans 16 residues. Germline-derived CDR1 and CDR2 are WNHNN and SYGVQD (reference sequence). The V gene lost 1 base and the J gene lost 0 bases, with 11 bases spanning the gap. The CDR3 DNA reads TGCGCCAGCAGTGAGTGGACGGAAACTAGCACAGATACGCAGTATTTT. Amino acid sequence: CASSEWTETSTDTQYF.

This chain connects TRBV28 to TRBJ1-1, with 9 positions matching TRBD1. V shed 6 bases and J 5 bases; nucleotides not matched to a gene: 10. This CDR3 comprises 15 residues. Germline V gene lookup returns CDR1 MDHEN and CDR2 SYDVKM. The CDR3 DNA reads TGTGCCAGCAGCCAGGGACAGGGCGTTTGGACTGAAGCTTTCTTT. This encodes CASSQGQGVWTEAFF. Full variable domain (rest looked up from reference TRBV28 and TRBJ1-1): DVKVTQSSRYLVKRTGEKVFLECVQDMDHENMFWYRQDPGLGLRLIYFSYDVKMKEKGDIPEGYSVSREKKERFSLILESASTNQTSMYLCASSQGQGVWTEAFFGQGTRLTVV.

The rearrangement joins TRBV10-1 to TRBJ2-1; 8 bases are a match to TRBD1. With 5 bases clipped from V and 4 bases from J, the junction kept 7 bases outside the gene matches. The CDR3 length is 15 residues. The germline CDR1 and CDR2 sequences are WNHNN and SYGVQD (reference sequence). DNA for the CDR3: TGCGCCAGCAGTACACCGGGACAGGAATACAATGAGCAGTTCTTC. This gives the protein CASSTPGQEYNEQFF.

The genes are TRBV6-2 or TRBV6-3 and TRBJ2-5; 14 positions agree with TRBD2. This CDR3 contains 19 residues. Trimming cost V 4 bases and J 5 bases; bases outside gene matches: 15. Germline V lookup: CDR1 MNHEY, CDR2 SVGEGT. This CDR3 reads CASSFSVLGTSGGRETQYF. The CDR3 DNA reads TGTGCCAGCAGTTTCAGCGTCCTCGGGACTAGCGGGGGACGGGAGACCCAGTACTTC.